The 3 T cell receptor beta chains below were found in one sample sequenced in a study of cytomegalovirus exposure and HLA in healthy donors. Sequenced by immunoSEQ multiplex PCR; TCRdb stores in-frame clones only, minus some. The table includes some 150,000 clones, roughly 90% detected once. The sequenced sample consisted of PBMCs. All receptors come from a man younger than 35 in good health and CMV-seropositive.

The chain uses TRBV6-6 and TRBJ1-2, with D possibly matching TRBD1 (5 bases). Germline loops: CDR1 MNHNY, CDR2 SVGAGI (reference sequence). CDR3 length equals 13 residues. The V end was cut by 7 bases, the J end by 3 bases, with 12 bases between. CDR3 sequence: CASNTKGYYGYTF. The DNA of the CDR3 is TGTGCCAGCAATACCAAGGGGTACTATGGCTACACCTTC.

This sequence joins TRBV18 and TRBJ1-6; 7 bases align to TRBD1. The V segment lost 2 bases and the J segment 9 bases; nucleotides outside the gene matches: 7. This CDR3 has 15 residues. Germline CDR1 reads KGHSH; CDR2 reads LQKENI. The chain's CDR3 is CASSPVTGDGSPLHF. As DNA, the CDR3 is TGTGCCAGCTCACCAGTAACAGGGGACGGTTCACCCCTCCACTTT.

This chain connects TRBV2 to TRBJ1-3, with D unclear. Trimming removed 1 base from V and 1 base from J, with 8 bases in between. This CDR3 has 15 residues. Germline V lookup: CDR1 SNHLY, CDR2 FYNNEI. The CDR3, as DNA: TGTGCCAGCAGTGAAGTCAGGTCTTCTGGAAACACCATATATTTT. Translation: CASSEVRSSGNTIYF.